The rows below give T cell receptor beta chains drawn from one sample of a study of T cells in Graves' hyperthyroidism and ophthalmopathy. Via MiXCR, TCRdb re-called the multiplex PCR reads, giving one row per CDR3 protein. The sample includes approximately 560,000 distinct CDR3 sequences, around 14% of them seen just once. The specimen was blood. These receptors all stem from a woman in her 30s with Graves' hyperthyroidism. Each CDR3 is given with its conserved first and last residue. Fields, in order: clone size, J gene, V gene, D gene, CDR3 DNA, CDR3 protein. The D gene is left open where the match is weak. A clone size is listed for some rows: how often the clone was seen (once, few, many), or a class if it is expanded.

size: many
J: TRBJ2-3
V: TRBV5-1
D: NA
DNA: TGCGCCAGCAGCTTGTACCAGGGCACAGATACGCAGTATTTT
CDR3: CASSLYQGTDTQYF

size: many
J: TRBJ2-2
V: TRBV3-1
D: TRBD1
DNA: TGTGCCACAGGGGGCCCCGGGGAGCTGTTTTTT
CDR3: CATGGPGELFF

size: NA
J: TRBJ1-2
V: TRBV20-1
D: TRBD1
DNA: TGCAGTGCAAAGGGACAGGTTTTGGGGGGCTACACCTTC
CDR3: CSAKGQVLGGYTF

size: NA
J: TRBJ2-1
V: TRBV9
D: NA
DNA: TGTGCCAGCAGCGTAGCTGACCTAGTGCATGAGCAGTTCTTC
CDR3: CASSVADLVHEQFF

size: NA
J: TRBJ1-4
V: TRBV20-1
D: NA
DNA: TGCAGTGCTAGACTCAGGGGAGCTAATGAAAAACTGTTTTTT
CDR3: CSARLRGANEKLFF

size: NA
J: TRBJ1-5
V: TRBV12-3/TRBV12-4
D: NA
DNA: TGTGCCAGCAGTTTAGGTCCACATCAGCCCCAGCATTTT
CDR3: CASSLGPHQPQHF

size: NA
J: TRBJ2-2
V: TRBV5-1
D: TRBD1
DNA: TGCGCCAGCGGGGACAGCCCGAACACCGGGGAGCTGTTTTTT
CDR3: CASGDSPNTGELFF

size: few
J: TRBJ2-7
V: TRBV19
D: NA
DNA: TGTGCCAGCGGACTACAGGGGAACGAGCAGTACTTC
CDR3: CASGLQGNEQYF

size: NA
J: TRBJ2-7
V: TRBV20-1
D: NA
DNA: TGCAGTGCTAGCGGGTGGGACTCCTACGAGCAGTACTTC
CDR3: CSASGWDSYEQYF

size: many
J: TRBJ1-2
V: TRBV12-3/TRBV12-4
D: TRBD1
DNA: TGTGCCAGCAGTTTAGACACCGGGACAGGGGCCGGCTATGGCTACACCTTC
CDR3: CASSLDTGTGAGYGYTF

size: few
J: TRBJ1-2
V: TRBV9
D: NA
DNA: TGTGCCAGCAGCGCAGAAGCTCGGGCAGGGATTTTCTATGGCTACACCTTC
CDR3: CASSAEARAGIFYGYTF

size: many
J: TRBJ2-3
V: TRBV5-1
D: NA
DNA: TGCGCCAGCAGCTTTGGCTCCAGGACAGATACGCAGTATTTT
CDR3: CASSFGSRTDTQYF

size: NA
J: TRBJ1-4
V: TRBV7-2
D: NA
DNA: TGTGCCAGCAGCTTAGGAAACAGGGTTCCTAATGAAAAACTGTTTTTT
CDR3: CASSLGNRVPNEKLFF

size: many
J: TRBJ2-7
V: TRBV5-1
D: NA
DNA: TGCGCCAGCAGGGACACTCGGAAAAATGGGGACTACGAGCAGTACTTC
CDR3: CASRDTRKNGDYEQYF

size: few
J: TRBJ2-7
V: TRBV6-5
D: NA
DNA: TGTGCCAGCGCTACTTCCCTCTACTACGAGCAGTACTTC
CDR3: CASATSLYYEQYF

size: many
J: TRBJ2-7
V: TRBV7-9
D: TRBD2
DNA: TGTGCCAGCAGCAAACTAGCGGTCGGGCACGAGCAGTACTTC
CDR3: CASSKLAVGHEQYF

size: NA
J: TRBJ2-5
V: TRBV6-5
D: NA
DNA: TGTGCCAGCAGTTACTCTTTGGGAGATCGGTACGGTAGCCAAGAGACCCAGTACTTC
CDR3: CASSYSLGDRYGSQETQYF

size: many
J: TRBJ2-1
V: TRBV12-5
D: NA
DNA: TGTGCTAGTGGTTTGAGAGGAAACTTCAATGAGCAGTTCTTC
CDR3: CASGLRGNFNEQFF

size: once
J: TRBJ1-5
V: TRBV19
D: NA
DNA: TGTGCCAGTAGATTGTTAAGCAATCAGCCCCAGCATTTT
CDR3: CASRLLSNQPQHF

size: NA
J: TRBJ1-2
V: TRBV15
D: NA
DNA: TGTGCCACCAGCCCCTTCGAAGGGGTGGACTATGGCTACACCTTC
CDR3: CATSPFEGVDYGYTF

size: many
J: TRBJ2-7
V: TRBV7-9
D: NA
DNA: TGTGCCAGCAGTCACTCTCAAGATCTCGAGCAGTACTTC
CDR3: CASSHSQDLEQYF

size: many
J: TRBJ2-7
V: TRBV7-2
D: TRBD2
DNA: TGTGCCAGCAGCCTGACTAGCCGGAGAACCTACGAGCAGTACTTC
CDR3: CASSLTSRRTYEQYF

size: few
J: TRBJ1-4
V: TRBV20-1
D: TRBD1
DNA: TGCAGTGCTCTGACAGGGGCCATTAATGAAAAACTGTTTTTT
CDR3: CSALTGAINEKLFF

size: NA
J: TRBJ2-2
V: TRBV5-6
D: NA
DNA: TGTGCCAGCAGCTTTAGCGACCCTATGAACACCGGGGAGCTGTTTTTT
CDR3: CASSFSDPMNTGELFF